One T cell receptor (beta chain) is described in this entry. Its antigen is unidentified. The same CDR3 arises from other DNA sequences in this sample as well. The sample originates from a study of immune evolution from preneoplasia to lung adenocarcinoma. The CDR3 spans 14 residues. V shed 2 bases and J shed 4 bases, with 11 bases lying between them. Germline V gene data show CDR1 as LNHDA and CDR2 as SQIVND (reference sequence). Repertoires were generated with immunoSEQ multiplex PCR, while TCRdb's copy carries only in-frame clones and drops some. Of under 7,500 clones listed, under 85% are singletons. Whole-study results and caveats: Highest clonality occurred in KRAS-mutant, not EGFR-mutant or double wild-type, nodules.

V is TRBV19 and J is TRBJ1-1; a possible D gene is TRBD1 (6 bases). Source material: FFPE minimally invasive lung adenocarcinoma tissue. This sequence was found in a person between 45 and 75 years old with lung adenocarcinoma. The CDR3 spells CASSIQGRGTEAFF. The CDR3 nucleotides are TGTGCCAGTAGTATACAGGGGAGGGGCACTGAAGCTTTCTTT.